This T cell receptor beta chain was identified during a study of lymphopenia after photon versus proton radiotherapy. General study results and limits: Photon-treated patients lost naive T cells and TCR diversity; proton-treated stayed stable. Post-nadir TCR diversity decline inversely tracked overall survival among those who died. Only patients who died were analyzed for survival; proton advantage is unproven. Oligoclonal CD8+ Temra expansion after nadir drove photon patients' diversity drop.

With respect to this clone: Its antigen is undetermined.

Assay used: immunoSEQ multiplex PCR; TCRdb lists only in-frame clones, some missing. This sample yields 25,000 to 35,000 clones, of which about 90% are seen a single time; 6.8% belongs to the top ten. The CDR3 is 14 amino acids. The V end was cut by 2 bases, the J end by 5 bases, with 15 bases between. Germline V CDR1 and CDR2: SQVTM, ANQGSEA. The sample here was peripheral blood, taken from a patient treated with photon-based radiotherapy. The TCR was taken from a woman in her fifties or sixties with pancreatic cancer. This sequence joins TRBV29-1 and TRBJ1-1, with D uncertain. The CDR3 is CSVEIKIERTEAFF. The CDR3 DNA is TGCAGCGTTGAAATAAAGATTGAGCGGACTGAAGCTTTCTTT.